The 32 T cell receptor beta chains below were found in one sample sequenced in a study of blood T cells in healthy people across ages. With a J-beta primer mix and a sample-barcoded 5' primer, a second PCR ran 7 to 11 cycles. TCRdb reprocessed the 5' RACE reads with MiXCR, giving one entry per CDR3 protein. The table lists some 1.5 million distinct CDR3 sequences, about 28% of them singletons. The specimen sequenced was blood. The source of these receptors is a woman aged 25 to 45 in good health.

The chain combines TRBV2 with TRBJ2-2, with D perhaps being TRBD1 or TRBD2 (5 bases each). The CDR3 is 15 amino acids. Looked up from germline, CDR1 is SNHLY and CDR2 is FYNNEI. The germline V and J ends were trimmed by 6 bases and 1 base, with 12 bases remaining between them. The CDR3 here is CASRATGGNTGELFF. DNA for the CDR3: TGTGCCAGCAGGGCTACAGGAGGGAACACCGGGGAGCTGTTTTTT.

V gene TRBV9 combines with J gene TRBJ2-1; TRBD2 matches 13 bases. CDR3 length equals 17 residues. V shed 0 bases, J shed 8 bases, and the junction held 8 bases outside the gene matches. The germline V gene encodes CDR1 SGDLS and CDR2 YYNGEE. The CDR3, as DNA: TGTGCCAGCAGCGTAGCTACTAGCGGGGGGGCCTCCCATGAGCAGTTCTTC. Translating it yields CASSVATSGGASHEQFF.

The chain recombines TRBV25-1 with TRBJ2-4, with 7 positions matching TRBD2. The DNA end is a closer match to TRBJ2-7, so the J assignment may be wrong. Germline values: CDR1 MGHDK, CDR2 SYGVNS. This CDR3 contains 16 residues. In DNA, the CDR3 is TGTGCCAGCAGTGATTACGCCCGTGGCGGGAGCTACGAGCAGTACTTC. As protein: CASSDYARGGSYEQYF.

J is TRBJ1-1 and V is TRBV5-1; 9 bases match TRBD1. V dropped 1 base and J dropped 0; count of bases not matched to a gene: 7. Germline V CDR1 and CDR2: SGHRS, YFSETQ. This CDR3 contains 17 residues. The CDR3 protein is CASSLHGTGIMNTEAFF. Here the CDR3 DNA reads TGCGCCAGCAGCTTGCACGGGACAGGGATAATGAACACTGAAGCTTTCTTT.

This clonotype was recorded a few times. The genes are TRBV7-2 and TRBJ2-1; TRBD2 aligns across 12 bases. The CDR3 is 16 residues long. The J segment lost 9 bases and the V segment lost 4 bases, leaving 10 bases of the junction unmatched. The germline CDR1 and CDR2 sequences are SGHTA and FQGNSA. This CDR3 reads CASSSQAGLAGSEQFF. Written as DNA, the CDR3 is TGTGCCAGCAGCTCCCAGGCCGGACTAGCGGGGAGTGAGCAGTTCTTC.

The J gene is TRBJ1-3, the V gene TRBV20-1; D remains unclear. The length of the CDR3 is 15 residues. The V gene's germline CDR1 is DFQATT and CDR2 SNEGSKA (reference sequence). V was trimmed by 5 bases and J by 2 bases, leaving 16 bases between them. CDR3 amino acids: CSASPPRGAGNTIYF. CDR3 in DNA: TGCAGTGCTTCCCCTCCCCGGGGAGCTGGAAACACCATATATTTT.

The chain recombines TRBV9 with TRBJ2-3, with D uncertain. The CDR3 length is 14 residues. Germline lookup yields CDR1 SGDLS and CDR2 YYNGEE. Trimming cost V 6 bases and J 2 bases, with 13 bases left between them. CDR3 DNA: TGTGCCAGCAAACGGAACAGATACACAGATACGCAGTATTTT. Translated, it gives CASKRNRYTDTQYF.

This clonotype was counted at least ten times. The CDR3 here is CASSLGRPETQYF. DNA of the CDR3: TGTGCCAGCAGTTTAGGCAGACCAGAGACCCAGTACTTC. V gene TRBV12-3 or TRBV12-4 combines with J gene TRBJ2-5; D gene unclear. Deletions cut 1 base from V and 4 bases from J, with 7 bases between. This CDR3 is 13 amino acids long.

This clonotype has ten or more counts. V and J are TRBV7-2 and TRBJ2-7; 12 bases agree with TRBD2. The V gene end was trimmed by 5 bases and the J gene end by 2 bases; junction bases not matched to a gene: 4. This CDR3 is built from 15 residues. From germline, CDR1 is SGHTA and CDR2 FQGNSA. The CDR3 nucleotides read TGTGCCAGCAGCCGACTAGCGGGGGATCCCTACGAGCAGTACTTC. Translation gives CASSRLAGDPYEQYF.

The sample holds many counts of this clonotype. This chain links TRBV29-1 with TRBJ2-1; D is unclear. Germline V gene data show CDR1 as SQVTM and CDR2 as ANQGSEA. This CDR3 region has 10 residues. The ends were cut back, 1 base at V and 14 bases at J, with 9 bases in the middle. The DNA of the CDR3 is TGCAGCGTTGAAGGACACTCGGAGTTCTTC. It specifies CSVEGHSEFF.

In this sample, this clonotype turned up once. Here the CDR3 DNA reads TGCAGCGTTGAATCGGGGGCGAATGGCTACACCTTC. Protein product: CSVESGANGYTF. V gene TRBV29-1 combines with J gene TRBJ1-2, with D possibly TRBD1 on 6 matching bases. Germline CDR1 and CDR2: SQVTM and ANQGSEA. This CDR3 comprises 12 residues. Trimming took 2 bases from V and 6 from J, leaving 10 bases between them. Based on the CDR3 plus reference TRBV29-1 and TRBJ1-2, the full variable domain is SAVISQKPSRDICQRGTSLTIQCQVDSQVTMMFWYRQQPGQSLTLIATANQGSEATYESGFVIDKFPISRPNLTFSTLTVSNMSPEDSSIYLCSVESGANGYTFGSGTRLTVV.

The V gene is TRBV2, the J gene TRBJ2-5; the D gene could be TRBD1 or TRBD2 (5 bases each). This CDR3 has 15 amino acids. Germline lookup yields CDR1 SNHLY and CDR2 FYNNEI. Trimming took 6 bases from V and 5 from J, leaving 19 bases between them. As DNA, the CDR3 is TGTGCCAGCAGGCTTTCCGGGACGCCGGGGGAGACCCAGTACTTC. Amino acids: CASRLSGTPGETQYF.

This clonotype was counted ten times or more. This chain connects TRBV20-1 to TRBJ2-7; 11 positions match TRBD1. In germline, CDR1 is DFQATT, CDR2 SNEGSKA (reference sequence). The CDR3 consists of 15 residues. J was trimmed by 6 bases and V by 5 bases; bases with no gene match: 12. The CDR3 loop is CSALTRDRGTREQYF. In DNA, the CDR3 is TGCAGTGCTCTAACCCGGGACAGGGGGACCCGCGAGCAGTACTTC.

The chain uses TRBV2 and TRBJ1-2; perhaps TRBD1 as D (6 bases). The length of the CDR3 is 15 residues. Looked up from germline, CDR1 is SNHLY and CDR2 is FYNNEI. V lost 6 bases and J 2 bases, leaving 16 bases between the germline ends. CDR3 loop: CASSPTGPGNYGYTF. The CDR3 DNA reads TGTGCCAGCAGCCCGACAGGACCTGGGAACTATGGCTACACCTTC.

The CDR3 loop reads CASGVRASGELFF. The CDR3 DNA is TGTGCCTCCGGGGTCCGGGCGTCCGGGGAGCTGTTTTTT. V is TRBV7-9 and J is TRBJ2-2; possibly TRBD2 for D (5 bases). Trimming took 11 bases from V and 6 from J, leaving 16 bases between them. The germline V gene encodes CDR1 SEHNR and CDR2 FQNEAQ (reference sequence). The CDR3 sequence is 13 residues long.

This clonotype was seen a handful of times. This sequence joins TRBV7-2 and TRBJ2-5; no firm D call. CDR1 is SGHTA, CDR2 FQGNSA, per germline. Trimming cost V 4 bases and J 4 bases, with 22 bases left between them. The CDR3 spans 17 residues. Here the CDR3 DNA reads TGTGCCAGCAGCTCCCAAATAACTACCCGAGAACGAGAGACCCAGTACTTC. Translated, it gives CASSSQITTRERETQYF. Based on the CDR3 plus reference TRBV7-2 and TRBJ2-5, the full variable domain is GAGVSQSPSNKVTEKGKDVELRCDPISGHTALYWYRQSLGQGLEFLIYFQGNSAPDKSGLPSDRFSAERTGGSVSTLTIQRTQQEDSAVYLCASSSQITTRERETQYFGPGTRLLVL.

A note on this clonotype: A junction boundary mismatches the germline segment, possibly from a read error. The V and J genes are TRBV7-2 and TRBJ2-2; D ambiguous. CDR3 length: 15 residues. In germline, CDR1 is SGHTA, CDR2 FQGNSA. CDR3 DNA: TGTGCCTGCAGCTCAGGACCTGTGCCACACCAACGGCTGTTTTTT. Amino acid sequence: CACSSGPVPHQRLFF.

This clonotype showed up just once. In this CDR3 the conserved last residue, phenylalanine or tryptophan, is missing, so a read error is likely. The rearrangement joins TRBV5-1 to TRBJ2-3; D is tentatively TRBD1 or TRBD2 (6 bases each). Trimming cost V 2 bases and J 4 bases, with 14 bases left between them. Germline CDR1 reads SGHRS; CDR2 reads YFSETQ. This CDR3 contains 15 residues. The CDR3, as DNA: TGCGCCAGCAGCTTTGGAGGGGGACCAGCAGATACGCAGTATTCT. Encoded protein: CASSFGGGPADTQYS.

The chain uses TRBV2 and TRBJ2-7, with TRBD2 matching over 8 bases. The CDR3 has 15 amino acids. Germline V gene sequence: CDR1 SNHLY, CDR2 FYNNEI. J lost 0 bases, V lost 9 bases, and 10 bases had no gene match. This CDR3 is CASKERGPNSYEQYF. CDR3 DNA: TGTGCCAGTAAGGAGCGGGGGCCCAACTCCTACGAGCAGTACTTC.

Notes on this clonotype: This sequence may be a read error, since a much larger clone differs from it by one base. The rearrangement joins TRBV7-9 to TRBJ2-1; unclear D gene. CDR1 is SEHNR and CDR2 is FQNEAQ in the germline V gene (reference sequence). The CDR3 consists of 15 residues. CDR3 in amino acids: CVSSLGIGRYNEQFF. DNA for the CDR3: TGTGTCAGCAGCTTAGGGATAGGTCGTTACAATGAGCAGTTCTTC. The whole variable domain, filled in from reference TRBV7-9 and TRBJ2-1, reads DTGVSQNPRHKITKRGQNVTFRCDPISEHNRLYWYRQTLGQGPEFLTYFQNEAQLEKSRLLSDRFSAERPKGSFSTLEIQRTEQGDSAMYLCVSSLGIGRYNEQFFGPGTRLTVL.

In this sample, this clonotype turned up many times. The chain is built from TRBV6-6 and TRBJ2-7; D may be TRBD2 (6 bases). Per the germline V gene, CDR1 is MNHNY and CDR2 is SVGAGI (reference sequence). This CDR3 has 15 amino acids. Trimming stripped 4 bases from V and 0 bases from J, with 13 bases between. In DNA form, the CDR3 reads TGTGCCAGCAGTTCTCCGGGGGTCCCCTCCTACGAGCAGTACTTC. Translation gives CASSSPGVPSYEQYF.

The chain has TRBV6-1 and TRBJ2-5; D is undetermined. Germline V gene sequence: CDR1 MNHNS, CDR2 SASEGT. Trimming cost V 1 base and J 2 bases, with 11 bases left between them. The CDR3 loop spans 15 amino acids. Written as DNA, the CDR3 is TGTGCCAGCAGTGAAGATACGCGCCTTCAAGAGACCCAGTACTTC. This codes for CASSEDTRLQETQYF.

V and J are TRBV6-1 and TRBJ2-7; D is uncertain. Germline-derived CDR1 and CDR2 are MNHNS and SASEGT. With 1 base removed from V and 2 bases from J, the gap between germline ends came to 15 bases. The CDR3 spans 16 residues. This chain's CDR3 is CASSEDDLESAYEQYF. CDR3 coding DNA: TGTGCCAGCAGTGAAGACGATTTAGAGTCCGCCTACGAGCAGTACTTC.

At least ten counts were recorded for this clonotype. The CDR3 here is CASREDLYNEQFF. DNA for the CDR3: TGTGCCAGCAGAGAGGACTTGTACAATGAGCAGTTCTTC. The chain recombines TRBV6-1 with TRBJ2-1, with D possibly matching TRBD2 (5 bases). Per germline, CDR1 MNHNS and CDR2 SASEGT. Trimming stripped 6 bases from V and 4 bases from J, with 10 bases between. The CDR3 has 13 amino acids.

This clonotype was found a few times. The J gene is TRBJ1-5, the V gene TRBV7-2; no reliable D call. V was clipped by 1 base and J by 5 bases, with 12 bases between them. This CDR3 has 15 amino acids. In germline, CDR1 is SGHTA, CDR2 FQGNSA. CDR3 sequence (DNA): TGTGCCAGCAGCTTAGGAAGGACGGACTATCAGCCCCAGCATTTT. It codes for CASSLGRTDYQPQHF.

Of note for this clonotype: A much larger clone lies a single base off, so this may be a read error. The CDR3 DNA is TGCAGCGTCCCGACGGAAGGAGGATACGAGGAGTACTTC. It is translated as CSVPTEGGYEEYF. This rearrangement joins TRBV29-1 to TRBJ2-7; tentative D call: TRBD2 (5 bases). CDR3 size: 13 residues. Germline loops: CDR1 SQVTM, CDR2 ANQGSEA.

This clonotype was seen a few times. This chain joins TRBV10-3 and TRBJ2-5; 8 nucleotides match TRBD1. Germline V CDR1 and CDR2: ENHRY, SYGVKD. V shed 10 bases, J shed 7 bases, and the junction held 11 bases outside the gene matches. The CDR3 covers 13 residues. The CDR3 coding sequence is TGTGCCACCAGCGAAGGGACAGGTGCGACCCAGTACTTC. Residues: CATSEGTGATQYF.

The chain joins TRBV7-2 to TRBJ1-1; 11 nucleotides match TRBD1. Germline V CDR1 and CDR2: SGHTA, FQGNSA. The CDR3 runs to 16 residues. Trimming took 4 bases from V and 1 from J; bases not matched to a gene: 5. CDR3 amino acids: CASSSTGTGGNTEAFF. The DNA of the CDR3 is TGTGCCAGCAGCTCAACCGGGACAGGGGGGAACACTGAAGCTTTCTTT.

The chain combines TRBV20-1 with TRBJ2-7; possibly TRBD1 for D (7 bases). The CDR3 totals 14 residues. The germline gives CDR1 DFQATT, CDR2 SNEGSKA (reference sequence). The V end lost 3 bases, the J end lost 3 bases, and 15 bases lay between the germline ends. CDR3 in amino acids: CSAREGADNYEQYF. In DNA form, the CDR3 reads TGCAGTGCTAGGGAGGGGGCCGACAACTACGAGCAGTACTTC.

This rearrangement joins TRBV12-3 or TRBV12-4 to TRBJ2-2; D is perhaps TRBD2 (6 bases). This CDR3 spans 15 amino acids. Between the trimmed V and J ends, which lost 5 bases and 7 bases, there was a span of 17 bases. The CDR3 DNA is TGTGCCAGCAGTCTAATAGCGGCCTGGGGCGGGGAGCTGTTTTTT. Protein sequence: CASSLIAAWGGELFF.

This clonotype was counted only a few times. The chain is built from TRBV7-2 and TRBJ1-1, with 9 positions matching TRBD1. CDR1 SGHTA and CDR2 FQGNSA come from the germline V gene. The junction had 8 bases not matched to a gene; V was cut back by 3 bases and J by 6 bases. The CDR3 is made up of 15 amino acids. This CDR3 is CASSLAGTGTAEAFF. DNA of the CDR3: TGTGCCAGCAGCTTGGCCGGGACAGGGACGGCTGAAGCTTTCTTT.

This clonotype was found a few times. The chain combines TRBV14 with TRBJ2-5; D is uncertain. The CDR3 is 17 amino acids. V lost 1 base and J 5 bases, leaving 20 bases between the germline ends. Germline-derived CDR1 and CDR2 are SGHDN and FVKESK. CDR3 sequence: CASSQGIAPRNGETQYF. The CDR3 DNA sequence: TGTGCCAGCAGCCAAGGAATAGCTCCCCGCAATGGGGAGACCCAGTACTTC.